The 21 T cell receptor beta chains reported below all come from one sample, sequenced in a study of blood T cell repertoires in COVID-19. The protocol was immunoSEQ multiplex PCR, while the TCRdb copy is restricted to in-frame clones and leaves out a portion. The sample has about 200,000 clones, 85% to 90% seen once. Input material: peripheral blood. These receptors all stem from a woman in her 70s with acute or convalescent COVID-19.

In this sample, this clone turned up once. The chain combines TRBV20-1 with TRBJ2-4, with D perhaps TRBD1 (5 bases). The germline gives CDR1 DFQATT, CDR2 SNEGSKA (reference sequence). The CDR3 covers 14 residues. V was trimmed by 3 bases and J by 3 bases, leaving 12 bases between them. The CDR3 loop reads CSASWARDKNIQYF. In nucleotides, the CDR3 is TGCAGTGCTAGTTGGGCCAGGGACAAAAACATTCAGTACTTC.

For the CDR3, the DNA is TGTGCCAGCAGCCAAGGGGGCGCAGCTGGCTACACCTTC. This encodes CASSQGGAAGYTF. The chain recombines TRBV3-1 (or the pseudogene TRBV3-2) with TRBJ1-2; D might be TRBD1 (5 bases). The germline V gene encodes CDR1 LGHDT and CDR2 YNNKEL (reference sequence). V was cut by 1 base and J by 7 bases, with 10 bases left in between. This CDR3 region has 13 residues.

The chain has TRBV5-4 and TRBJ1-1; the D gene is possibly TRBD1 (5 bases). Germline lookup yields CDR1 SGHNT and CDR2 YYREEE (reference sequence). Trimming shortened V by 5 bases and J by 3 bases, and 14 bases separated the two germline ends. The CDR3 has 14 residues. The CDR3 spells CASSRGTGDTEAFF. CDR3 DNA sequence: TGTGCCAGCAGTCGGGGGACGGGGGACACTGAAGCTTTCTTT.

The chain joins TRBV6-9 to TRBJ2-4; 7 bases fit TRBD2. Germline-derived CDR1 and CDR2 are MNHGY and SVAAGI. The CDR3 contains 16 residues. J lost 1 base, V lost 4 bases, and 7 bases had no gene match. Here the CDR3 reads CASSSPLAAAKNIQYF. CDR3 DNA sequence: TGTGCCAGCAGTTCCCCTCTAGCGGCCGCCAAAAACATTCAGTACTTC.

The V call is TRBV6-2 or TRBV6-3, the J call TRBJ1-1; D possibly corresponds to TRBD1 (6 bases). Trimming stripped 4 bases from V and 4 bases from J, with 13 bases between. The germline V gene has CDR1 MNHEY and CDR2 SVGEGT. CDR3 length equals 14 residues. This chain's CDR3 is CASSSGELSTEAFF. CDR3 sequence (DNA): TGTGCCAGCAGTTCAGGGGAATTGAGCACTGAAGCTTTCTTT.

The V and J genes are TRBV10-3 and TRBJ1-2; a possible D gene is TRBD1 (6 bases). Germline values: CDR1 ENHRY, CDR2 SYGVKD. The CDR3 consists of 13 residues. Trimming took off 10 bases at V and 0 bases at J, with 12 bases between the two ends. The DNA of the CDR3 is TGTGCCACGGGACACAACCCTAACTATGGCTACACCTTC. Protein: CATGHNPNYGYTF.

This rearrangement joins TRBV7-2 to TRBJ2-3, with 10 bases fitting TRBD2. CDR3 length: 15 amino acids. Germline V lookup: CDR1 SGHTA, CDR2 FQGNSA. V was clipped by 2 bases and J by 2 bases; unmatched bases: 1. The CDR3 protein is CASSLTSGDTDTQYF. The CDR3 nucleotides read TGTGCCAGCAGCTTAACTAGCGGGGACACAGATACGCAGTATTTT.

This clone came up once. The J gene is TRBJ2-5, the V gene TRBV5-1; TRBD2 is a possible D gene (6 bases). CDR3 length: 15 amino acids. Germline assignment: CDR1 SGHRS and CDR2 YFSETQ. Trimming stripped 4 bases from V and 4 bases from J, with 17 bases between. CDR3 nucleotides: TGCGCCAGCAGCCTAAATCTAGCGTCGGCAGAGACCCAGTACTTC. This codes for CASSLNLASAETQYF.

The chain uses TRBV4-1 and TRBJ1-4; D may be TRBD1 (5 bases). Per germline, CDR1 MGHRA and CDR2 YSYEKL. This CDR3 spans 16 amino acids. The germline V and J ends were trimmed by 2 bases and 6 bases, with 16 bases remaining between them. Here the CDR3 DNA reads TGCGCCAGCAGCCAACCCTCTGGAAGGGGATATGAAAAACTGTTTTTT. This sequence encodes CASSQPSGRGYEKLFF.

CDR3 DNA sequence: TGTGCCAGCAGTTTAATCGCGGGAGGGCCGGAGACCCAGTACTTC. Its protein is CASSLIAGGPETQYF. The V and J genes are TRBV27 and TRBJ2-5; 9 positions match TRBD2. Germline V CDR1 and CDR2: MNHEY, SMNVEV (reference sequence). After removal of 2 bases from V and 5 bases from J, the junction contained 6 bases not matched to a gene. There are 15 residues in the CDR3.

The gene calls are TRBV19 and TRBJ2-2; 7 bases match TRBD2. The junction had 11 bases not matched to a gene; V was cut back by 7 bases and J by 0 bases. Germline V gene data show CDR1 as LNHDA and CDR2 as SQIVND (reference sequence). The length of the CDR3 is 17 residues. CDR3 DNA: TGTGCCAGTACGGAGAGGGTAGCGGGCGCGAACACCGGGGAGCTGTTTTTT. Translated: CASTERVAGANTGELFF.

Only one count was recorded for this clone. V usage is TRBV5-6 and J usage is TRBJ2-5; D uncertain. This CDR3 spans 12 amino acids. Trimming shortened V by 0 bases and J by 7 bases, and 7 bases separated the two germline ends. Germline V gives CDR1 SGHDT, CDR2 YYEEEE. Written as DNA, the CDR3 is TGTGCCAGCAGCTTGGGTCCAGGGACCCAGTACTTC. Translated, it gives CASSLGPGTQYF.

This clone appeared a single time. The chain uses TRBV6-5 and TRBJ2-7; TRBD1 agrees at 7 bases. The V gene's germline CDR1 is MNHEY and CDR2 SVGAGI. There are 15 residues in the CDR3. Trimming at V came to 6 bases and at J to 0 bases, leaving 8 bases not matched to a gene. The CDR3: CASSQTGQSSYEQYF. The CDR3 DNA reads TGTGCCAGCAGCCAGACAGGGCAGAGCTCCTACGAGCAGTACTTC.

The CDR3 reads CASSRLAQETQYF. CDR3 DNA: TGTGCCAGCAGCCGACTAGCTCAAGAGACCCAGTACTTC. V gene TRBV27 combines with J gene TRBJ2-5, with 7 bases fitting TRBD2. Germline V CDR1 and CDR2: MNHEY, SMNVEV (reference sequence). There are 13 residues in the CDR3. V lost 6 bases to trimming and J lost 2 bases; unmatched junction nucleotides: 3.

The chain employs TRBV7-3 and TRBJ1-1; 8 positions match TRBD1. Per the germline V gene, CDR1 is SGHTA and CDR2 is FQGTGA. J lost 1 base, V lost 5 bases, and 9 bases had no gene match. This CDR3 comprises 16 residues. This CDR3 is CASSQPPGGRNTEAFF. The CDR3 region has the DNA TGTGCCAGCAGCCAACCCCCAGGGGGCAGGAACACTGAAGCTTTCTTT.

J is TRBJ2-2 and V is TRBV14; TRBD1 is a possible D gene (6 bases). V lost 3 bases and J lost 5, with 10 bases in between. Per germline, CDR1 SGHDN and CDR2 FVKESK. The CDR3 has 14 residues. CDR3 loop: CASSQGQPTGELFF. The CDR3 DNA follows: TGTGCCAGCAGCCAGGGACAACCGACCGGGGAGCTGTTTTTT.

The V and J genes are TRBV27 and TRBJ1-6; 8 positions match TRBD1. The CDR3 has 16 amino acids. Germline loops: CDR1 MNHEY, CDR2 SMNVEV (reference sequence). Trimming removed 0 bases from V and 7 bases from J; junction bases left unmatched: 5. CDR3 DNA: TGTGCCAGCAGTTTATCGGGACAGGCTCCCAATTCACCCCTCCACTTT. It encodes CASSLSGQAPNSPLHF.

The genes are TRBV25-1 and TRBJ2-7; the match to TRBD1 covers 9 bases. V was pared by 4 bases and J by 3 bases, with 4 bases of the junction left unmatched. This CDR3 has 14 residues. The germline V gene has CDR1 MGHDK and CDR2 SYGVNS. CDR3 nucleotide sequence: TGTGCCAGCAGTGTGGGGACAGGGTACTACGAGCAGTACTTC. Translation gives CASSVGTGYYEQYF.

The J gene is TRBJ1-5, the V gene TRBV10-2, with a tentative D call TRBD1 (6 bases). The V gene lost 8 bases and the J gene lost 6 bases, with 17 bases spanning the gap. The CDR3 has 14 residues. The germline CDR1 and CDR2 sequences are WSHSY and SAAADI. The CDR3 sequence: CASLGHPFGQPQHF. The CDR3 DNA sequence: TGCGCCAGCCTGGGACACCCCTTCGGTCAGCCCCAGCATTTT.

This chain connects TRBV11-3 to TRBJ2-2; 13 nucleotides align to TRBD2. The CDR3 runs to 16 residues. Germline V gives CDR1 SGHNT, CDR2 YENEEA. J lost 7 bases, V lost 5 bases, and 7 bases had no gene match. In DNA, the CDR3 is TGTGCCAGCAGCCCCGGGACTAGCGGGATCATCGGGGAGCTGTTTTTT. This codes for CASSPGTSGIIGELFF.

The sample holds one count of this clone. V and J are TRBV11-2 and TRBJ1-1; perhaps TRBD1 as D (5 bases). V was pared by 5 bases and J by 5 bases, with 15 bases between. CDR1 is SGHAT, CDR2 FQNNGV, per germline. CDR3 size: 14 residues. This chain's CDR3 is CASSLTDGGTEAFF. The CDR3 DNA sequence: TGTGCCAGCAGCCTGACGGATGGGGGGACTGAAGCTTTCTTT.